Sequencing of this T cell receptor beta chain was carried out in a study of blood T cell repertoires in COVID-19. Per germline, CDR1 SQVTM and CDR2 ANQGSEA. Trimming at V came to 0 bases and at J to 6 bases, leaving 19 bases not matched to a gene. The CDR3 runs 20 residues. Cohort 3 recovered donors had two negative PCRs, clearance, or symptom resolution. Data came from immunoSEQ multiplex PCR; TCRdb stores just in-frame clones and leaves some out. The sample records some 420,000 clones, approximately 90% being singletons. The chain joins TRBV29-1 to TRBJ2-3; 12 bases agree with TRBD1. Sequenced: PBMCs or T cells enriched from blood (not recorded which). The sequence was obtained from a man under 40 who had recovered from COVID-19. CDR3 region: CSVEDYGQGQGAFKRDTQYF. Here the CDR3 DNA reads TGCAGCGTTGAAGATTACGGGCAGGGACAGGGGGCATTTAAGCGCGATACGCAGTATTTT.